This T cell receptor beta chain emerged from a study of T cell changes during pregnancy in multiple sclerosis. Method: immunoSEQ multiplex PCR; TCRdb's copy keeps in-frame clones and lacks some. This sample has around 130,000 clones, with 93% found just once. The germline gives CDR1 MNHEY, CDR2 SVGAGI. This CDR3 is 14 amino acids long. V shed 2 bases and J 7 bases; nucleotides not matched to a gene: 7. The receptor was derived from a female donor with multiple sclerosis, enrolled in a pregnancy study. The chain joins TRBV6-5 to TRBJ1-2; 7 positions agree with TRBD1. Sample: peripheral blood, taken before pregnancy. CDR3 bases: TGTGCCAGCAGTTACACCAATAGACAGGGTGGCTACACCTTC. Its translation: CASSYTNRQGGYTF.